Described below is a single T cell receptor beta chain sequence and its context. MiXCR, applied by TCRdb to the 5' RACE reads, yields one record per CDR3 protein. The sample yields 500,000 to 700,000 distinct CDR3 sequences, under 8.5% seen once. These data belong to a study of identical twins. CDR1 and CDR2 (germline): MDHEN, SYDVKM. This CDR3 region has 16 residues. The ends lost 1 base at V and 0 bases at J; junction bases unmatched: 4. This sample also appeared in a second study, on yellow fever vaccine responses in identical twins.

The clonotype comes from a young woman in good health. Source material: PBMCs. The gene calls are TRBV28 and TRBJ1-1, with 8 bases fitting TRBD1. CDR3 loop: CASSLYQGALNTEAFF. CDR3 coding DNA: TGTGCCAGCAGTTTATATCAGGGGGCGCTGAACACTGAAGCTTTCTTT.